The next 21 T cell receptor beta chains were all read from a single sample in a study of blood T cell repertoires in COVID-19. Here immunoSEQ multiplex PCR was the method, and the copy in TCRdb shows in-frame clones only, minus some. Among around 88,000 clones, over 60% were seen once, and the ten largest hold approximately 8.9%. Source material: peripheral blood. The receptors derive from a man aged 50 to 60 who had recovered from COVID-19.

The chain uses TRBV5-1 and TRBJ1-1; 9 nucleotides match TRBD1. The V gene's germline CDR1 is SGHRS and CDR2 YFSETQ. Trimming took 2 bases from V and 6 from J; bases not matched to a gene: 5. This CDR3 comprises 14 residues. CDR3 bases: TGCGCCAGCAGCTTACAGGGGGCGATGCCTGAAGCTTTCTTT. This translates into CASSLQGAMPEAFF.

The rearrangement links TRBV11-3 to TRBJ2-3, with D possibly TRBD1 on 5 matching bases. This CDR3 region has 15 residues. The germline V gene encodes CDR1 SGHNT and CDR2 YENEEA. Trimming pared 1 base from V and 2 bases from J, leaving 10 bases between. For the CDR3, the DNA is TGTGCCAGCAGCTTAGGGGGCAGCTCCACAGATACGCAGTATTTT. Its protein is CASSLGGSSTDTQYF. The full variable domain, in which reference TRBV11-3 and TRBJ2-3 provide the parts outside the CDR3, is EAGVVQSPRYKIIEKKQPVAFWCNPISGHNTLYWYLQNLGQGPELLIRYENEEAVDDSQLPKDRFSAERLKGVDSTLKIQPAELGDSAVYLCASSLGGSSTDTQYFGPGTRLTVL.

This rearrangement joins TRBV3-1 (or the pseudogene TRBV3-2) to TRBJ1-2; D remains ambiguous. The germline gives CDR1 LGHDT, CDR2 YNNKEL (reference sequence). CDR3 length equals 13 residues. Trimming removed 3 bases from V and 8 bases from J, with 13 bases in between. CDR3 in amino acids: CASSHGDRRGYTF. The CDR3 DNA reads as TGTGCCAGCAGCCATGGTGATCGGAGGGGCTACACCTTC.

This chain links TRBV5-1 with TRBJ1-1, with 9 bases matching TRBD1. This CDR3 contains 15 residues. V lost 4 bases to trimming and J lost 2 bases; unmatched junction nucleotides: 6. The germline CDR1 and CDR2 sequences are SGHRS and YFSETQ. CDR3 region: CASSPSGQGNTEAFF. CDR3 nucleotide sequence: TGCGCCAGCAGCCCCTCGGGACAGGGAAACACTGAAGCTTTCTTT.

In nucleotides, the CDR3 is TGTGCCAGCAGCGCCACCGGGACTAGACCCACGAATGAGCAGTTCTTC. Protein product: CASSATGTRPTNEQFF. The rearrangement joins TRBV9 to TRBJ2-1; 8 bases fit TRBD2. J lost 7 bases, V lost 3 bases, and 12 bases had no gene match. CDR1 and CDR2 (germline): SGDLS, YYNGEE. The CDR3 runs to 16 residues.

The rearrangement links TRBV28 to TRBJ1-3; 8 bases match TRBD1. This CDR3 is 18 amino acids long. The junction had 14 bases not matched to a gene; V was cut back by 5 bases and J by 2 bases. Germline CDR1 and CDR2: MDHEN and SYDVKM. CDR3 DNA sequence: TGTGCCAGCAGTGGGGTGCCAGGGGGCCAGGAAGCTGGAAACACCATATATTTT. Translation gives CASSGVPGGQEAGNTIYF.

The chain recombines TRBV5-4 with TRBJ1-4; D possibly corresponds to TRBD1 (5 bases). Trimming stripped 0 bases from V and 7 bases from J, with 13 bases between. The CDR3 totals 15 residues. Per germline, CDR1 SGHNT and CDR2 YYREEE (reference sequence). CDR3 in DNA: TGTGCCAGCAGCTTGGGAGCGGGGGGGAGTGAAAAACTGTTTTTT. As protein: CASSLGAGGSEKLFF.

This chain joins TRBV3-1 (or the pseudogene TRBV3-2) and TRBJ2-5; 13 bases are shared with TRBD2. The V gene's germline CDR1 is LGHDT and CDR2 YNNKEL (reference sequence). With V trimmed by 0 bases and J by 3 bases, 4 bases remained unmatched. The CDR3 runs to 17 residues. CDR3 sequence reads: CASSQDRTSGSKETQYF. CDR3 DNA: TGTGCCAGCAGCCAAGATCGGACTAGCGGGAGCAAAGAGACCCAGTACTTC.

CDR3 nucleotide sequence: TGTGCCAGCAGCTTTGGGACAGGGGGCTATGATACGCAGTATTTT. Translated: CASSFGTGGYDTQYF. The gene calls are TRBV7-2 and TRBJ2-3; 12 bases are a match to TRBD1. Germline V CDR1 and CDR2: SGHTA, FQGNSA. There are 15 residues in the CDR3. Trimming at V came to 3 bases and at J to 6 bases, leaving 4 bases not matched to a gene. The variable domain in full, completed from reference TRBV7-2 and TRBJ2-3, reads GAGVSQSPSNKVTEKGKDVELRCDPISGHTALYWYRQSLGQGLEFLIYFQGNSAPDKSGLPSDRFSAERTGGSVSTLTIQRTQQEDSAVYLCASSFGTGGYDTQYFGPGTRLTVL.

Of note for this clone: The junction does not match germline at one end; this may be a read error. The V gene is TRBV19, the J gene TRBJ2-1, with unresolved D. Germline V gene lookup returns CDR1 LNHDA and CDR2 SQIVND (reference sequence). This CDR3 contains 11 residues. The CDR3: CASSIGRFKVF. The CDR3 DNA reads TGTGCCAGTAGTATAGGGCGGTTCAAGGTCTTC.

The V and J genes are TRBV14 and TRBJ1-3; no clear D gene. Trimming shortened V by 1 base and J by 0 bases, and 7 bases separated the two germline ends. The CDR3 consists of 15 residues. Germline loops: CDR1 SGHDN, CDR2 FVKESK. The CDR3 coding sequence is TGTGCCAGCAGCCAAGGGGCTCTCTCTGGAAACACCATATATTTT. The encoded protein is CASSQGALSGNTIYF. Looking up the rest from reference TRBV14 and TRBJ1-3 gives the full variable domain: EAGVTQFPSHSVIEKGQTVTLRCDPISGHDNLYWYRRVMGKEIKFLLHFVKESKQDESGMPNNRFLAERTGGTYSTLKVQPAELEDSGVYFCASSQGALSGNTIYFGEGSWLTVV.

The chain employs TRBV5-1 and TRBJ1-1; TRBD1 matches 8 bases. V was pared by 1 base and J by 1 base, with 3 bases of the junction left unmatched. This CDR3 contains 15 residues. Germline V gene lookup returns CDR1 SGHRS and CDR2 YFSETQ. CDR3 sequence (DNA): TGCGCCAGCAGCTTGCGACAGGGGTGGAACACTGAAGCTTTCTTT. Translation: CASSLRQGWNTEAFF.

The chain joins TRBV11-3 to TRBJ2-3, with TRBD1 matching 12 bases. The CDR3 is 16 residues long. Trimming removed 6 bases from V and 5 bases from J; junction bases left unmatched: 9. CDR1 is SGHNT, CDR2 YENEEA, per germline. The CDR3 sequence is CASSSRDRGHGDTQYF. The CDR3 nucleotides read TGTGCCAGCAGTTCCCGGGACAGGGGGCATGGAGATACGCAGTATTTT. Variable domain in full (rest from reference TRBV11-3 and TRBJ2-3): EAGVVQSPRYKIIEKKQPVAFWCNPISGHNTLYWYLQNLGQGPELLIRYENEEAVDDSQLPKDRFSAERLKGVDSTLKIQPAELGDSAVYLCASSSRDRGHGDTQYFGPGTRLTVL.

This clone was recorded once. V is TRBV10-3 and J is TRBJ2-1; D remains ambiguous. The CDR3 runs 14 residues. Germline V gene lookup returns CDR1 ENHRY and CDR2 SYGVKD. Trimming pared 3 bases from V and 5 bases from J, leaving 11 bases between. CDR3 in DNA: TGTGCCATCAGTGATACGACTCGAAACAATGAGCAGTTCTTC. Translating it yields CAISDTTRNNEQFF.

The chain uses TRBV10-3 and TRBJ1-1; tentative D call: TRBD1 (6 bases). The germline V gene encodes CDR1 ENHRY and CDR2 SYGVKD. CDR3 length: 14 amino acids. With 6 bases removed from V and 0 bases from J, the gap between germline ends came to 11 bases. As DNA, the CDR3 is TGTGCCATCAGCTCACAGGGCGTGAACACTGAAGCTTTCTTT. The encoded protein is CAISSQGVNTEAFF.

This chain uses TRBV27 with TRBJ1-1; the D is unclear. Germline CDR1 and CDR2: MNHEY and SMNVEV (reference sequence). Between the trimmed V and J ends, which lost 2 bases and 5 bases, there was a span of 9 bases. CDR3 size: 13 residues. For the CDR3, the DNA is TGTGCCAGCAGTTTAGACGGGAGGACTGAAGCTTTCTTT. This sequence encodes CASSLDGRTEAFF.

The CDR3 protein is CAISEPGQGAPGYTF. The CDR3 DNA reads as TGTGCCATCAGTGAGCCAGGACAGGGGGCTCCTGGCTACACCTTC. This chain uses TRBV10-3 with TRBJ1-2; 11 positions agree with TRBD1. The CDR3 totals 15 residues. V lost 2 bases to trimming and J lost 7 bases; unmatched junction nucleotides: 6. The germline V gene encodes CDR1 ENHRY and CDR2 SYGVKD.

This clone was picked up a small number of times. The DNA for the CDR3 is TGTGCCAGCAGCTTCTCGGGATACGAGCAGTACTTC. It codes for CASSFSGYEQYF. The chain carries TRBV11-1 and TRBJ2-7; TRBD2 is a possible D gene (5 bases). CDR1 and CDR2 from the germline V gene are SGHAT and FQDESV (reference sequence). V lost 3 bases to trimming and J lost 4 bases, with 7 bases between them. The CDR3 is 12 amino acids.

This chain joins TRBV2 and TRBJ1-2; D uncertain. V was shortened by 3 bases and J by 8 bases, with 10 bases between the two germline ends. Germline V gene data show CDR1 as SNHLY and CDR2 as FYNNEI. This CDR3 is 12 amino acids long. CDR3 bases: TGTGCCAGCAGTGATGGCAGGTCCGGCTACACCTTC. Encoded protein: CASSDGRSGYTF.

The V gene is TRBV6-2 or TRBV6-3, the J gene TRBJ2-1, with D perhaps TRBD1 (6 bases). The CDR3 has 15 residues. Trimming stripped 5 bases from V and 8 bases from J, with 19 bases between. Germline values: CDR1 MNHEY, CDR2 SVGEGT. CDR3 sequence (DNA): TGTGCCAGCAGTCAAGGACAGACTATGATACATGAGCAGTTCTTC. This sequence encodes CASSQGQTMIHEQFF.

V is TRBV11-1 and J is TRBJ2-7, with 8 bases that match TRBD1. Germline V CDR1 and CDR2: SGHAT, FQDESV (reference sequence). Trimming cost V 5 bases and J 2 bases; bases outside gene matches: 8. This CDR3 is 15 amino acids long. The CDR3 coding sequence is TGTGCCAGCAGCCCGAGGGACAGGCGAACCTACGAGCAGTACTTC. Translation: CASSPRDRRTYEQYF.